This T cell receptor (beta chain) was identified in a study of CD8 T cells in ankylosing spondylitis. Study results and caveats: In ankylosing spondylitis blood, a motif of seven to nine highly homologous TCR beta variants appeared characteristic.

This CDR3 comprises 13 residues. V was pared by 5 bases and J by 0 bases, with 5 bases between. MiXCR was run by TCRdb on the 5' RACE reads, yielding one entry per CDR3 protein. Of some 700,000 distinct CDR3 sequences listed, 19% were seen once; the top ten hold around 19%. This clonotype was observed many times. Antigen: not known. The specimen sequenced was blood, either unsorted or a sorted T cell fraction (not recorded which). This TCR was sampled from a male donor with ankylosing spondylitis. V is TRBV12-3 or TRBV12-4 and J is TRBJ2-1; D is uncertain. Here the CDR3 DNA reads TGTGCCAGCAGTGGACCCTCCTACAATGAGCAGTTCTTC. Amino acids: CASSGPSYNEQFF.